This is a list of T cell receptor beta chains from one sample in a study of blood T cell repertoires in COVID-19. Data came from immunoSEQ multiplex PCR; TCRdb stores just in-frame clones and leaves some out. This table has roughly 260,000 clones, approximately 77% appearing once. Sequencing was carried out using peripheral blood. All receptors come from a woman between 18 and 30 years old with acute or convalescent COVID-19. Both conserved end residues are part of each CDR3. The D gene is left open where the match is weak. A row's size may be missing; if present it is once, few, many or a size class.

v_gene | d_gene | abundance | CDR3aa
TRBV6-5 | . | . | CASSPLGSGANVLTF
TRBV5-1 | . | few | CASSLELNFGEQFF
TRBV4-3 | TRBD1 | . | CASSQGGQTSSYNSPLHF
TRBV9 | TRBD1 | . | CASSFDRGGDGYTF
TRBV7-2 | TRBD2 | . | CASSSSSSGRIYEQYF
TRBV6-5 | . | . | CASTRDSWGYNEQFF
TRBV28 | . | once | CASSLRQATYEQYF
TRBV2 | TRBD2 | . | CASSGLAATYEQYF
TRBV15 | TRBD1 | once | CATSSEGQGVQPQHF
TRBV27 | . | once | CASSLWGGADNQPQHF
TRBV6-5 | . | . | CASSYRGTNSPLHF
TRBV12-3/TRBV12-4 | . | . | CASSFSYIAQFF
TRBV18 | TRBD1 | . | CASSPPRTGRVTPGNTIYF
TRBV18 | TRBD1 | . | CASSPGRQGGTEAFF
TRBV19 | . | . | CASSTQGSSPLHF
TRBV24-1 | TRBD2 | once | CATSREGQHRQYF
TRBV2 | . | . | CASSESGRGYMNTEAFF
TRBV7-2 | . | . | CASSQRRDNSHGYTF
TRBV3-1/TRBV3-2 | . | . | CASTWDTTNTGELFF
TRBV19 | . | . | CASTPRWRDYNEQFF
TRBV10-3 | . | . | CAISESVLRVPDTQYF
TRBV19 | TRBD1 | . | CASSNRGIDQPQHF
TRBV5-1 | . | . | CASRTRTDEKLFF
TRBV14 | TRBD1 | . | CASSPYLQGDYEQYF
TRBV28 | . | . | CASRPPRFINYGYTF
TRBV7-9 | . | few | CASSLDPLYNEQFF
TRBV14 | TRBD2 | few | CASSRNVAGGPDTQYF
TRBV18 | . | once | CASSSEGRGRSYEQYF
TRBV7-2 | . | many | CASSHAGGRRGNTEAFF
TRBV6-2/TRBV6-3 | . | . | CASSYGSAGGWNTEAFF
TRBV19 | . | . | CASKSGYNEQFF
TRBV3-1/TRBV3-2 | . | . | CASSQAHSYEQYF
TRBV7-2 | . | . | CASSPQGELFF
TRBV3-1/TRBV3-2 | . | few | CASSQEGSSYEQYF
TRBV27 | . | . | CASSLDGVSYEQYF
TRBV6-5 | . | . | CASSRGLPYNEQFF
TRBV18 | . | . | CASSPGEKVAFF
TRBV9 | TRBD1 | . | CASSVEGTGAYEQYF
TRBV28 | TRBD1 | . | CASSPQTGGLIQETQYF
TRBV18 | TRBD1 | . | CASSPAQGRTEAFF
TRBV27 | . | . | CASSPTAMRGYGYTF
TRBV29-1 | . | . | CSVPIIGGEAHYGYTF
TRBV3-1/TRBV3-2 | TRBD1 | . | CASSRDSSYEQYF
TRBV7-6 | . | . | CASSLEPAAPISSPLHF
TRBV5-4 | . | . | CASSLRTAGETQYF
TRBV28 | TRBD2 | . | CASHPSGIIYEQYF
TRBV6-2/TRBV6-3 | . | . | CASSYAHRSAGELFF
TRBV29-1 | TRBD2 | . | CSPPTSAQETQYF
TRBV19 | . | . | CASTFAIFSSGSRGYTF
TRBV4-3 | TRBD2 | . | CASSQEGLVAGPSYEQYF
TRBV7-2 | . | . | CASSIQGDQPQHF
TRBV18 | . | . | CASSLQGPIDGYTF
TRBV5-1 | TRBD1 | . | CASSLTGEKVYEQYF
TRBV28 | TRBD1 | . | CASSWDRVYGYTF
TRBV7-9 | . | once | CASSRRGSSSYNEQFF
TRBV4-2 | . | . | CASSQRVGGDYGYTF
TRBV6-5 | TRBD1 | . | CASNPGTGKIYGYTF
TRBV4-2 | . | . | CASSQTAGFYNEQFF
TRBV7-2 | . | . | CASSLDEWSTEAFF
TRBV28 | . | . | CASSAVTYEQYF